These 2 T cell receptor beta chains share one sample of origin, sequenced in a study of T cells in Graves' hyperthyroidism and ophthalmopathy. RNA transcripts gave rise to amplified TCR beta CDR3 regions. First-round RT-PCR of the TCR CDR3 relied on the HTBI primer set. TCRdb reprocessed the multiplex PCR reads with MiXCR, giving one entry per CDR3 protein. This table has about 520,000 distinct CDR3 sequences, roughly 25% appearing once. Sequencing used blood. The receptors stem from a woman aged 25 to 39 with Graves' ophthalmopathy.

This clonotype was detected ten times or more. V and J are TRBV28 and TRBJ1-1, with D perhaps TRBD1 (5 bases). Trimming took off 2 bases at V and 5 bases at J, with 21 bases between the two ends. The CDR3 totals 17 residues. The germline gives CDR1 MDHEN, CDR2 SYDVKM. The CDR3 DNA follows: TGTGCCAGCAGTTTACCCGTGTCTGCGGGGGAAGGAACTGAAGCTTTCTTT. It yields the protein CASSLPVSAGEGTEAFF.

V is TRBV19 and J is TRBJ1-1; no definite D call. Germline CDR1 reads LNHDA; CDR2 reads SQIVND (reference sequence). The CDR3 has 13 residues. V lost 1 base and J lost 7, with 10 bases in between. The CDR3 sequence is CASSIGLRNEAFF. The CDR3 DNA follows: TGTGCCAGTAGTATAGGACTTAGAAATGAAGCTTTCTTT.